A selection of T cell receptor beta chains follows, all from one sample in a study of CXCR3-negative and CXCR3-positive naive CD8 T cells. TCRdb re-analyzed the 5' RACE reads; it lists each CDR3 protein once, without DNA. This sample carries some 150,000 distinct CDR3 sequences, with 0.41% going to the ten biggest clones. Specimen: naive CXCR3+ CD8+ T cells from blood. The source of these receptors is a human donor in good health. Some clones in this sample may be carry-over from other donors' samples. Both conserved end residues are part of each CDR3.

>TRBV12-3/TRBV12-4|TRBJ1-5
CASRLQGSNQPQHF
>TRBV29-1|TRBJ2-5
CSADRSNEETQYF
>TRBV4-1|TRBJ2-7
CASGGDRGSYEQYF
>TRBV5-1|TRBJ2-5
CASSLELSETQYF
>TRBV7-9|TRBJ2-7
CASSLGLASSYEQYF
>TRBV7-6|TRBJ2-2
CASRADRSNTGELFF
>TRBV9|TRBJ2-7
CASSVTSGQSYEQYF
>TRBV23-1|TRBJ2-2
CASSQPGQGATGELFF
>TRBV28|TRBJ2-7
CASRPTGTYSYEQYF
>TRBV7-6|TRBJ1-1
CASSLEVENTEAFF
>TRBV11-2|TRBJ2-5
CASTHTTGGRETQYF
>TRBV13|TRBJ2-3
CASSLFLSGTGQDTQYF
>TRBV5-1|TRBJ1-6
CASSLGGGTSSPLHF
>TRBV29-1|TRBJ2-1
CSVNEQGNEQFF
>TRBV4-2|TRBJ2-1
CASSQMTSAYNEQFF
>TRBV28|TRBJ1-5
CASSLFVGRSGGQPQHF
>TRBV19|TRBJ2-1
CASSIGNEQFF
>TRBV7-9|TRBJ1-5
CASSSLRDRGTEQPQHF
>TRBV6-6|TRBJ2-7
CASSKDLPGPYEQYF
>TRBV6-4|TRBJ2-1
CASSGTRGVEQFF
>TRBV6-2/TRBV6-3|TRBJ2-1
CASSYFVAGGSYNEQFF
>TRBV29-1|TRBJ2-4
CSVELRGIPIQYF
>TRBV29-1|TRBJ2-7
CSVVADSGSASKTYEQYF
>TRBV5-6|TRBJ1-3
CASSRLDSPGNTIYF
>TRBV7-9|TRBJ1-1
CASSLANVVGQGAPNTEAFF
>TRBV28|TRBJ2-7
CASSFIGSDGEQYF
>TRBV2|TRBJ2-1
CASSVGPGDSYNEQFF
>TRBV7-9|TRBJ1-2
CASSPRTANYGYTF
>TRBV4-1|TRBJ2-1
CASSQDGLAGAYNEQFF
>TRBV5-1|TRBJ2-7
CASSLGVLYEQYF
>TRBV19|TRBJ2-1
CASSSSIWSSYNEQFF
>TRBV5-4|TRBJ2-1
CASTPPGHNEQFF
>TRBV2|TRBJ2-3
CASISGNTDTQYF
>TRBV15|TRBJ2-7
CATSRDREDRVSYEQYF
>TRBV4-3|TRBJ2-5
CASSQASQETQYF
>TRBV14|TRBJ2-7
CASSQGTPYYEQYF
>TRBV20-1|TRBJ2-7
CSARGLDGNEQYF
>TRBV5-5|TRBJ2-7
CASSFITEDYEQYF
>TRBV5-1|TRBJ1-1
CASSRGRGDTEAFF
>TRBV5-1|TRBJ2-7
CASSPGLLSDSPLAGDYEQYF
>TRBV29-1|TRBJ2-5
CSVVVRGPQETQYF
>TRBV5-1|TRBJ2-2
CASSPPGGRGGELFF
>TRBV29-1|TRBJ2-2
CSASSGAELFF
>TRBV24-1|TRBJ2-5
CATSGPSSGQETQYF
>TRBV12-5|TRBJ2-7
CASGPGQDSYEQYF